The sequence of this TCR beta chain was determined in a study of cytomegalovirus exposure and HLA in healthy donors. Primers: 60 Vbeta forward and 13 Jbeta reverse. Assay: immunoSEQ multiplex PCR; the TCRdb copy retains only in-frame clones and omits some. The data show approximately 180,000 clones, around four fifths seen once. The length of the CDR3 is 14 residues. Looked up from germline, CDR1 is KGHSH and CDR2 is LQKENI. V lost 3 bases to trimming and J lost 6 bases; unmatched junction nucleotides: 0. Of note for this clone: Other DNA sequences of this sample code for an identical CDR3.

The sequence was obtained from a middle-aged woman in good health and CMV-seronegative. The chain is built from TRBV18 and TRBJ1-4; 11 positions agree with TRBD1. Specimen: PBMCs. CDR3 nucleotides: TGTGCCAGCTCACCGGGACAGGGGGATGAAAAACTGTTTTTT. This sequence encodes CASSPGQGDEKLFF.